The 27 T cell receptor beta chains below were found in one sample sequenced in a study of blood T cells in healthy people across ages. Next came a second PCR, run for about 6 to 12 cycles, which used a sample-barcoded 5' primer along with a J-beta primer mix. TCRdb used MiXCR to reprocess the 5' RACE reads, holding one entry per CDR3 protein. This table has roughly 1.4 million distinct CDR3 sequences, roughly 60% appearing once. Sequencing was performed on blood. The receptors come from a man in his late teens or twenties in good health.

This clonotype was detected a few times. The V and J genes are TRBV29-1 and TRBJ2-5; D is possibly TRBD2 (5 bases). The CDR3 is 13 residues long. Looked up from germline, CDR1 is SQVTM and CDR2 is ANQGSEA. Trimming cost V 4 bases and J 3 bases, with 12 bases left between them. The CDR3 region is CSVVPMEEETQYF. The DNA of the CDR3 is TGCAGCGTTGTCCCCATGGAGGAAGAGACCCAGTACTTC.

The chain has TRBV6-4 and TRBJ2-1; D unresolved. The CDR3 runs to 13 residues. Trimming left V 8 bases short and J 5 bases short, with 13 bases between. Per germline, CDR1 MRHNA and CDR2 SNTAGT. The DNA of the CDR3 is TGTGCCAGCTCTGCCAGTACGAACAATGAGCAGTTCTTC. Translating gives CASSASTNNEQFF.

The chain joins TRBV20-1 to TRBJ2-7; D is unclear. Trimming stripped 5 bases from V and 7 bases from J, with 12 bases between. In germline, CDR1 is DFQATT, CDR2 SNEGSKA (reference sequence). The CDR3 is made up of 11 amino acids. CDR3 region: CSAGWVREQYF. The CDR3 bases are TGCAGTGCTGGATGGGTGAGGGAGCAGTACTTC.

CDR3 loop: CSAKKDSGEAFF. CDR3 nucleotides: TGCAGTGCTAAAAAAGATAGTGGAGAAGCTTTCTTT. This chain joins TRBV20-1 and TRBJ1-1; D not resolved. The germline gives CDR1 DFQATT, CDR2 SNEGSKA (reference sequence). The V end was cut by 4 bases, the J end by 8 bases, with 14 bases between. The CDR3 length is 12 residues.

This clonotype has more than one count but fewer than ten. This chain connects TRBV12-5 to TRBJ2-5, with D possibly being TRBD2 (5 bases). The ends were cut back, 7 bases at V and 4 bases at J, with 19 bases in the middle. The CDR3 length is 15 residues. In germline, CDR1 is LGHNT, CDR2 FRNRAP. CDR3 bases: TGTGCTAGTGCCCCCGGGCAAGGAGGCGGAGAGACCCAGTACTTC. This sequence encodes CASAPGQGGGETQYF.

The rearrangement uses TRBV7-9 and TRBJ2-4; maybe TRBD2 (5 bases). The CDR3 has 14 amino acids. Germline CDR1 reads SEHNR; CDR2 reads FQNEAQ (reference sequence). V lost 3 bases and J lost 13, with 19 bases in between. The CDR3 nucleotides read TGTGCCAGCAGCTTTACGGGGTCGTCGGAGGAGCAGTACTTC. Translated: CASSFTGSSEEQYF.

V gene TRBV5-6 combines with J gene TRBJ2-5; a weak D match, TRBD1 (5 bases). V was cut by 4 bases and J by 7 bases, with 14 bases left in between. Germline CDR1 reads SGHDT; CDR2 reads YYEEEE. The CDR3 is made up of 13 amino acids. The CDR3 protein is CASSVAQARTQYF. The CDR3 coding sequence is TGTGCCAGCAGCGTGGCACAGGCAAGGACCCAGTACTTC.

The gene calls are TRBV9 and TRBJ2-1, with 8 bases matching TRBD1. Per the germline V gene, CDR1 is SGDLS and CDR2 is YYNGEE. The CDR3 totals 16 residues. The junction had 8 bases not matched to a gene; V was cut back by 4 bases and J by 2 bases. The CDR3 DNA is TGTGCCAGCAGCCCTATGTCGACAGGGGCCTACAATGAGCAGTTCTTC. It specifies CASSPMSTGAYNEQFF.

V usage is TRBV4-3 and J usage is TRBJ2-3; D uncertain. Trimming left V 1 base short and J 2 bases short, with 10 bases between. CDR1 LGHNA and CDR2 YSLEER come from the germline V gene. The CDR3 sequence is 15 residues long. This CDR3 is CASSQGVGNTDTQYF. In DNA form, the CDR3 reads TGCGCCAGCAGCCAAGGGGTCGGTAACACAGATACGCAGTATTTT.

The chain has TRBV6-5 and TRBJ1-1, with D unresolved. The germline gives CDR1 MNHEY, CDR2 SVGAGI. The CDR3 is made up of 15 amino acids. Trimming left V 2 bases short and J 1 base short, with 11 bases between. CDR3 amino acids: CASSYGSPANTEAFF. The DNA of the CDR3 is TGTGCCAGCAGTTACGGCTCCCCGGCGAACACTGAAGCTTTCTTT.

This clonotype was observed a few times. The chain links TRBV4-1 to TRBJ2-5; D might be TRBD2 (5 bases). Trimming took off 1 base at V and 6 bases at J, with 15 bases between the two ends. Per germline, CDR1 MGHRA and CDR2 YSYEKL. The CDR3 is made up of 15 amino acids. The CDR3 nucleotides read TGCGCCAGCAGCCAAGTCCAAGCGGCCGGGAAGACCCAGTACTTC. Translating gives CASSQVQAAGKTQYF.

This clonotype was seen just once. CDR3 coding DNA: TGTGCCAGCAGTTTAGGGGGGACTGTGGAGGCCCAGTACTTC. Its protein is CASSLGGTVEAQYF. This chain joins TRBV12-3 or TRBV12-4 and TRBJ2-5; D is perhaps TRBD2 (6 bases). The CDR3 runs to 14 residues. V was clipped by 1 base and J by 9 bases, with 15 bases between them.

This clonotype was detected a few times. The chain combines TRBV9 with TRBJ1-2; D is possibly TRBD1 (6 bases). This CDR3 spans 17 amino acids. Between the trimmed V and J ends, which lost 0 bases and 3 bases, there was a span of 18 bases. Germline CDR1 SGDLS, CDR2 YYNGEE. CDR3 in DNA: TGTGCCAGCAGCGTAGTAGTGGGGGGCAGGGGAGACTATGGCTACACCTTC. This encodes CASSVVVGGRGDYGYTF. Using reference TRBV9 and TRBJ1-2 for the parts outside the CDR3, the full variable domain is DSGVTQTPKHLITATGQRVTLRCSPRSGDLSVYWYQQSLDQGLQFLIQYYNGEERAKGNILERFSAQQFPDLHSELNLSSLELGDSALYFCASSVVVGGRGDYGYTFGSGTRLTVV.

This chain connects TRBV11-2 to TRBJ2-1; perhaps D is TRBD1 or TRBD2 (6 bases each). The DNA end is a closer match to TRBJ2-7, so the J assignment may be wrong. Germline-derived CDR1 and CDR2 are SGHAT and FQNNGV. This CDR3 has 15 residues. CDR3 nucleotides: TGTGCCAGCAGCCGGAGACAGGAGGGTAACAATGAGCAGTACTTC. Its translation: CASSRRQEGNNEQYF.

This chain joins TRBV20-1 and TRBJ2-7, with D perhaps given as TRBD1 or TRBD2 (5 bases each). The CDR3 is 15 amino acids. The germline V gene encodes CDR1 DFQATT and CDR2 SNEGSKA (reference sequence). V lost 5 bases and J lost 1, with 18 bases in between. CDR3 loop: CSARPTTGPSYEQYF. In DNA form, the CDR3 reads TGCAGTGCTCGACCCACCACGGGACCTTCCTACGAGCAGTACTTC.

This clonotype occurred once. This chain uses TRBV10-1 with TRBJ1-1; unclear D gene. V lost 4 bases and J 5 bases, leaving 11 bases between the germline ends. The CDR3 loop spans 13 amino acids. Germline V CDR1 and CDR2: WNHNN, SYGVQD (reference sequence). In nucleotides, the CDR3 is TGCGCCAGCAGTGTCGGCGCCTTTACTGAAGCTTTCTTT. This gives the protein CASSVGAFTEAFF.

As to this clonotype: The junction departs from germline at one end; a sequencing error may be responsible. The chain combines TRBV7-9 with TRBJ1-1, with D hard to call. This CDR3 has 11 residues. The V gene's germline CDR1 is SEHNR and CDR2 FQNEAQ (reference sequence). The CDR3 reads CASGLKAEAFF. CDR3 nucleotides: TGTGCCAGCGGCTTAAAGGCTGAAGCTTTCTTT.

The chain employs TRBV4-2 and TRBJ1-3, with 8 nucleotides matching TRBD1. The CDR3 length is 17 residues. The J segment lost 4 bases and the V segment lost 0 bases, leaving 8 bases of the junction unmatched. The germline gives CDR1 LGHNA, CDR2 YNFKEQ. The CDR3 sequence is CASSQERQGARGNTIYF. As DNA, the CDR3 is TGTGCCAGCAGCCAAGAACGGCAGGGGGCGCGGGGAAACACCATATATTTT.

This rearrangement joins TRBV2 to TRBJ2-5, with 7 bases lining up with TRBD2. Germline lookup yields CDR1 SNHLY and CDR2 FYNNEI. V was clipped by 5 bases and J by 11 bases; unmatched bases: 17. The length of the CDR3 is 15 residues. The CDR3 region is CASSRLAASLNEQYF. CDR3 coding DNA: TGTGCCAGCAGTCGTCTAGCGGCGAGTCTTAATGAGCAGTACTTC.

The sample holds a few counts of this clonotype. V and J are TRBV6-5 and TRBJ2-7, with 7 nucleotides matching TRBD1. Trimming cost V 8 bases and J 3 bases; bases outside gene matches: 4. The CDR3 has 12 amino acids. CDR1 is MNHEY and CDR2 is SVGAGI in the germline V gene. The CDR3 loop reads CASGGQLYEQYF. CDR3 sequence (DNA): TGTGCCAGCGGGGGACAGCTCTACGAGCAGTACTTC.

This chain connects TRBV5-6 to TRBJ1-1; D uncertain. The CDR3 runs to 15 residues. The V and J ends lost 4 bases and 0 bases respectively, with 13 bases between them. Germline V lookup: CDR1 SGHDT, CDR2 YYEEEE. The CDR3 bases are TGTGCCAGCAGCAGGTATACTGAAATGAACACTGAAGCTTTCTTT. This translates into CASSRYTEMNTEAFF.

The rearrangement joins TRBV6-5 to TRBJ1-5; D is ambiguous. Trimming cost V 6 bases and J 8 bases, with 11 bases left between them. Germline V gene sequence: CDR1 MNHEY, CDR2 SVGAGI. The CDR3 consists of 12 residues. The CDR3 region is CASSSPPKPQHF. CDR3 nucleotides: TGTGCCAGCAGCTCCCCCCCTAAGCCCCAGCATTTT.

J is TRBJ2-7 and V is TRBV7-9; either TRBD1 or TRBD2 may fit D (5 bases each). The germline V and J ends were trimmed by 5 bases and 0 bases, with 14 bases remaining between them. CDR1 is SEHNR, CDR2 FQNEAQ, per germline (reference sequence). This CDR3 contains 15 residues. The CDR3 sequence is CASSPRDGLSYEQYF. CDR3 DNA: TGTGCCAGCAGCCCTCGGGACGGACTCTCCTACGAGCAGTACTTC.

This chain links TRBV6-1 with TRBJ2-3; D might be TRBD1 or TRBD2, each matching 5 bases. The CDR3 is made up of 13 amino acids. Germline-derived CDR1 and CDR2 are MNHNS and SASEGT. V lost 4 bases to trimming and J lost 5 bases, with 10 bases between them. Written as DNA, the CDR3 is TGTGCCAGCAGTGCCCGGGACGTAGATACGCAGTATTTT. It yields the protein CASSARDVDTQYF.

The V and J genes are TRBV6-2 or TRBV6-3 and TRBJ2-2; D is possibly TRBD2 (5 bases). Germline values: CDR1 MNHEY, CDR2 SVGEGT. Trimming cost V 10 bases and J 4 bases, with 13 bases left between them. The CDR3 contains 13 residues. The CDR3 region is CAIGGLSTGELFF. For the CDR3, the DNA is TGTGCCATCGGAGGATTGAGCACCGGGGAGCTGTTTTTT.

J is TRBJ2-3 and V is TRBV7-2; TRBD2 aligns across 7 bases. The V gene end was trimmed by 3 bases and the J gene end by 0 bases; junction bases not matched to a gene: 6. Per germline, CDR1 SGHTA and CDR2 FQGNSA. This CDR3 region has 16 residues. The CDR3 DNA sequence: TGTGCCAGCAGCTTCGGGTCTAGCGGAAGCACAGATACGCAGTATTTT. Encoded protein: CASSFGSSGSTDTQYF.

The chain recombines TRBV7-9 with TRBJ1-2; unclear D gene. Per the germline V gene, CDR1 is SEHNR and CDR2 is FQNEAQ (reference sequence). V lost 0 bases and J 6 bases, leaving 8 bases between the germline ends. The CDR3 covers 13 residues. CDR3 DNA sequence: TGTGCCAGCAGCTTAGCTCGGACGGATGGCTACACCTTC. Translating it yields CASSLARTDGYTF.